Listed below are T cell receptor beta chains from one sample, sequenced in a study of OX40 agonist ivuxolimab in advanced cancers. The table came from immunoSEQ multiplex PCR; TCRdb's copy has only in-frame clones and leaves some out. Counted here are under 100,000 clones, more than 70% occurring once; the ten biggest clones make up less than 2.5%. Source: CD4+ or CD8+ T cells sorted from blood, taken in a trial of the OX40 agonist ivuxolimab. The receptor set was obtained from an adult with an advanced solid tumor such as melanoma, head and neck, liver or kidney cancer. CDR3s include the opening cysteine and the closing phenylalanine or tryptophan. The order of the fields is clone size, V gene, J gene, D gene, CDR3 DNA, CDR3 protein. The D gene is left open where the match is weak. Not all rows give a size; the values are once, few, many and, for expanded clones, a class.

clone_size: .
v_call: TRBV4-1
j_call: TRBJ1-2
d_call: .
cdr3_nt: TGCGCCAGCAGCCAAGCCCCAAGACCAGCAACTAACTATGGCTACACCTTC
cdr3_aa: CASSQAPRPATNYGYTF

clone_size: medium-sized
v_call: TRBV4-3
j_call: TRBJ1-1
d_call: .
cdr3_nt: TGCGCCAGCACCCAAAATCGGGGAAGCACTGAAGCTTTCTTT
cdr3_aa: CASTQNRGSTEAFF

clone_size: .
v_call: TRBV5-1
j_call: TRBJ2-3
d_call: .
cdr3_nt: TGCGCCAGCAGCTTGAGGGTTGGGGATACGCAGTATTTT
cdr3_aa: CASSLRVGDTQYF

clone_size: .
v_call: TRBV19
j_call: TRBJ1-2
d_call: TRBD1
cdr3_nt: TGTGCCAGTAGTATAGATGACAGGGTAGGCGATGGCTACACCTTC
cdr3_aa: CASSIDDRVGDGYTF

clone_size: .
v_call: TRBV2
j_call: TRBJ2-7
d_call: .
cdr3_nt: TGTGCCAGCAGGGTGGGACTGGAGTACGAGCAGTACTTC
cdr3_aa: CASRVGLEYEQYF

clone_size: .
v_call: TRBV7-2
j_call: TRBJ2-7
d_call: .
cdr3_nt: TGTGCCAGCAGCTTAAAGGCAAGCTCCTACGAGCAGTACTTC
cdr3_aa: CASSLKASSYEQYF

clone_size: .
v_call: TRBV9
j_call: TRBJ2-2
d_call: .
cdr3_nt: TGTGCCAGCAGTAAGGCCGGTACCGGGGAGCTGTTTTTT
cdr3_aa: CASSKAGTGELFF

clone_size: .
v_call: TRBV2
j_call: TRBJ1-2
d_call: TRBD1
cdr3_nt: TGTGCCAGCAGTGAAACAGGGGCCGCCGGAGGCTACACCTTC
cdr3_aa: CASSETGAAGGYTF

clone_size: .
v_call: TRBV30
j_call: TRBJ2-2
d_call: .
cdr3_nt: TGTGCCTGGAACAAAGGGACTACCGGGGAGCTGTTTTTT
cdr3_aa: CAWNKGTTGELFF

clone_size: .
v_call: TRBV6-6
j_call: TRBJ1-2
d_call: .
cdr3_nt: TGTGCCAGCAGTTACTCGCGATCGGGGGGAAGCTATGGCTACACCTTC
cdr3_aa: CASSYSRSGGSYGYTF

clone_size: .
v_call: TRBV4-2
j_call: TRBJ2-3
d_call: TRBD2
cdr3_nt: TGTGCCAGCAGCCAAGAGGTCGGGGGGAGCGGGGCCCCAGATACGCAGTATTTT
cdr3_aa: CASSQEVGGSGAPDTQYF

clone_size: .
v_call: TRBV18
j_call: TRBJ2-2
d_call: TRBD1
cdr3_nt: TGTGCCAGCTCACTCCGACAGGGGGAGGCCGGGGAGCTGTTTTTT
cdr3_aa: CASSLRQGEAGELFF

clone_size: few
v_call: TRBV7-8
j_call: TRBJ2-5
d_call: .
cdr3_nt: TGTGCCAGCAGCTTGTCCCAGACTAAAGAGACCCAGTACTTC
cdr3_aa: CASSLSQTKETQYF

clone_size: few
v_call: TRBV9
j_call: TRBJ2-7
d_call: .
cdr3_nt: TGTGCCAGCAGCGTAGGGGAGACAGTTCCCTACGAGCAGTACTTC
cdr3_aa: CASSVGETVPYEQYF

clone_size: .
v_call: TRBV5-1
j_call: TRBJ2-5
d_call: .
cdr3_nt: TGCGCCAGCAGCTACGGAGGCTGGGCAGAAGAGACCCAGTACTTC
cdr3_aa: CASSYGGWAEETQYF

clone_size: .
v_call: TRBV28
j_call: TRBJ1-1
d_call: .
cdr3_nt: TGTGCCAGCCGTCTCCAGGGAGAATTTCCTGAAGCTTTCTTT
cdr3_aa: CASRLQGEFPEAFF

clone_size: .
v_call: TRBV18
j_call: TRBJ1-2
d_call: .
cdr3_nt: TGTGCCAGCTCACCGCCCGGGACCTATGATAACTATGGCTACACCTTC
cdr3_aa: CASSPPGTYDNYGYTF

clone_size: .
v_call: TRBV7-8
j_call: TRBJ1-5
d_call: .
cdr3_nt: TGTGCCAGCAGCTTAGAGGCGGGTAATCAGCCCCAGCATTTT
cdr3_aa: CASSLEAGNQPQHF

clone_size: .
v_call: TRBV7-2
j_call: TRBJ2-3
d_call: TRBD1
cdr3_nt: TGTGCCAGCAGCTCAATGGACAGGGGGTTTACAGATACGCAGTATTTT
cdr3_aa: CASSSMDRGFTDTQYF

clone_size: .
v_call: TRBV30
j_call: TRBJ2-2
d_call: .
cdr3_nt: TGTGCCTGGAGTTCAGGGCCAACGAACACCGGGGAGCTGTTTTTT
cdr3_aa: CAWSSGPTNTGELFF

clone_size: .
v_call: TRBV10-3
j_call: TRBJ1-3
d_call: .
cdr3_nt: TGTGCCATCAACGAAGAGGGGTTTGGAAACACCATATATTTT
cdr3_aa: CAINEEGFGNTIYF

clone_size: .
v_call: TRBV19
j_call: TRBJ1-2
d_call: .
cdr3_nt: TGTGCCAGTAGTATTGGAGGGGGAGCGGCTAACTATGGCTACACCTTC
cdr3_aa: CASSIGGGAANYGYTF

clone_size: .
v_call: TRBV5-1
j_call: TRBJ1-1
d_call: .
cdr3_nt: TGCGCCAGCAGCTCCGGATTATTTTTAGACACTGAAGCTTTCTTT
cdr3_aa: CASSSGLFLDTEAFF

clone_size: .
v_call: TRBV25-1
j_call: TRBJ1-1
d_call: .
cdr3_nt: TGTGCCAGCAGTGGTTGGGGGAGCACTGAAGCTTTCTTT
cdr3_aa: CASSGWGSTEAFF

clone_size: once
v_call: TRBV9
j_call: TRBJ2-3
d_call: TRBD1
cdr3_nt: TGTGCCAGCAGCACCCGACAGGGGGAGTACACAGATACGCAGTATTTT
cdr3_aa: CASSTRQGEYTDTQYF

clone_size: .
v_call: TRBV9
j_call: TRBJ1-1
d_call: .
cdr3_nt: TGTGCCAGCAACAAGGAGGGATTGAGCACTGAAGCTTTCTTT
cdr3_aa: CASNKEGLSTEAFF

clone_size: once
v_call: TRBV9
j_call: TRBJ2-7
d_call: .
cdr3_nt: TGTGCCAGCAGCCCTAAATACGCAACAGGGTCCGACGAGCAGTACTTC
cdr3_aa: CASSPKYATGSDEQYF

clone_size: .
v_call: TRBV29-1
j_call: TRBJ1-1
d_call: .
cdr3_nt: TGCAGCGTTGACCTCCTTAGGAGGGGAGACACTGAAGCTTTCTTT
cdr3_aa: CSVDLLRRGDTEAFF

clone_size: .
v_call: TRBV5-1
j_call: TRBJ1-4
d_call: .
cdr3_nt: TGCGCCAGCAGCTTGGAACGGGCTAATGAAAAACTGTTTTTT
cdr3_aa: CASSLERANEKLFF

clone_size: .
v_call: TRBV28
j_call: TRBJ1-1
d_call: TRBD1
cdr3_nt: TGTGCCAGCAGTACTCCCCTCGGGACAGGGAACACTGAAGCTTTCTTT
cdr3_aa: CASSTPLGTGNTEAFF